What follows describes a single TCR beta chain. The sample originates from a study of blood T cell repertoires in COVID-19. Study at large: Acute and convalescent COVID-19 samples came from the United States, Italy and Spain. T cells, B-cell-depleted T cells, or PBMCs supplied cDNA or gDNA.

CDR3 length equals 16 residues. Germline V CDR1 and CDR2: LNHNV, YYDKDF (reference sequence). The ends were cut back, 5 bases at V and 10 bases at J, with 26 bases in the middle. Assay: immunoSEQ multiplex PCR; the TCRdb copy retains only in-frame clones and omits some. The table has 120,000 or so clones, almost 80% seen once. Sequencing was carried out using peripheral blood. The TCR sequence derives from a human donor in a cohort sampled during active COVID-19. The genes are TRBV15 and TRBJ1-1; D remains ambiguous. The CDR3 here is CATSRISLRTGYGAFF. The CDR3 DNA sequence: TGTGCCACCAGCCGTATCTCCCTCAGGACGGGGTACGGAGCTTTCTTT. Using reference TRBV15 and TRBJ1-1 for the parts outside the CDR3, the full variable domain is DAMVIQNPRYQVTQFGKPVTLSCSQTLNHNVMYWYQQKSSQAPKLLFHYYDKDFNNEADTPDNFQSRRPNTSFCFLDIRSPGLGDTAMYLCATSRISLRTGYGAFFGQGTRLTVV.